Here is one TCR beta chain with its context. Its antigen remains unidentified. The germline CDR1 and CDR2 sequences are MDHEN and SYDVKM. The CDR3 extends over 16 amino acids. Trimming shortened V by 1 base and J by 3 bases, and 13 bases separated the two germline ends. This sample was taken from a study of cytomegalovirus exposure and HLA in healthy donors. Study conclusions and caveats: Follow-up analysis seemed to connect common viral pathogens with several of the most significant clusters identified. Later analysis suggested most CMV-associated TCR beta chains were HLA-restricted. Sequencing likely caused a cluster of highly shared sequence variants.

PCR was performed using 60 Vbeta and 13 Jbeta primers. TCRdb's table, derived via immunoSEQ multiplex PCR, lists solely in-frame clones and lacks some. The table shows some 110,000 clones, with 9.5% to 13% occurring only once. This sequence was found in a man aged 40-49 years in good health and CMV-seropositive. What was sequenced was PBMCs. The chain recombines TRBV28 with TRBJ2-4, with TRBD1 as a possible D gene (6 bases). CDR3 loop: CASSLFTGRGKNIQYF. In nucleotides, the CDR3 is TGTGCCAGCAGTTTATTCACAGGGAGAGGCAAAAACATTCAGTACTTC.